This T cell receptor beta chain was sequenced in a study of OX40 agonist ivuxolimab in advanced cancers. For the study at large: Patients took ivuxolimab, an agonistic anti-OX40 (CD134) antibody. People in dose escalation had one of these cancers: hepatocellular carcinoma, melanoma, renal cell or head and neck cancer. General study findings and limits: Partial responders at 0.1-3.0 mg/kg had among the lowest clonal expansion.

V was shortened by 1 base and J by 4 bases, with 13 bases between the two germline ends. The CDR3 is 15 amino acids. The germline V gene has CDR1 MGHRA and CDR2 YSYEKL. On this clone itself: The antigen is undetermined.

Libraries were prepared by immunoSEQ multiplex PCR; TCRdb keeps only in-frame clonotypes and omits some of them. This sample has about 13,000 clones, with roughly two thirds found just once. The source was CD4+ or CD8+ T cells sorted from blood, collected in a trial of the OX40 agonist ivuxolimab. The V gene is TRBV4-1, the J gene TRBJ1-2; D may be TRBD1 (6 bases). This receptor was taken from an adult with an advanced solid tumor such as melanoma, head and neck, liver or kidney cancer. The CDR3: CASSQVLGAGYGYTF. The CDR3 DNA reads as TGCGCCAGCAGCCAAGTTTTGGGGGCTGGCTATGGCTACACCTTC.